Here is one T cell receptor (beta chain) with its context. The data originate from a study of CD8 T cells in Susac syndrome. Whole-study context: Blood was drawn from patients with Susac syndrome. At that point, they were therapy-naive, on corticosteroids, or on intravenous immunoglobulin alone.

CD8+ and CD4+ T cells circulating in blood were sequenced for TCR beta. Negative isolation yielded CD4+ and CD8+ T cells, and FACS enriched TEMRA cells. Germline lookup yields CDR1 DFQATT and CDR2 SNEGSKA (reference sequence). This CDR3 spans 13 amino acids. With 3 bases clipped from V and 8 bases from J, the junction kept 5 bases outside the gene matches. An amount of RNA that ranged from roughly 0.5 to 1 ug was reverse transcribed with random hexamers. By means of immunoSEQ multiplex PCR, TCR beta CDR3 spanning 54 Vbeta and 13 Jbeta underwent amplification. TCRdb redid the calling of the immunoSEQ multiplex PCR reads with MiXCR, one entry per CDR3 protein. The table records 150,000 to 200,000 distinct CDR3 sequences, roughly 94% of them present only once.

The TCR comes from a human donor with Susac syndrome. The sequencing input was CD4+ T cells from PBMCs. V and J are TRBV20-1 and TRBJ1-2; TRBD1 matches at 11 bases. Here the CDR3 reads CSASDRDRGGYTF. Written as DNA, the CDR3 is TGCAGTGCTAGCGACCGGGACAGGGGGGGCTACACCTTC.